These 22 T cell receptor beta chains came from one sample sequenced in a study of blood T cell repertoires in COVID-19 (dated by TCRdb to the early 2020s). Preparation of the library involved the immunoSEQ multiplex PCR assay. TCRdb's version of the immuneACCESS table is confined to in-frame rearrangements and falls short of the full clone set. An unresolved V gene accounts for under half of the shortfall where checked; the remainder is of unknown origin. This sample gives over 35,000 clones in total; about nine tenths of them show up just once. The top ten hold 19% of the sample. Input material: peripheral blood. All receptors come from a man in his 70s with active COVID-19.

V is TRBV24-1 and J is TRBJ2-2; possibly TRBD1 for D (5 bases). The germline V gene has CDR1 KGHDR and CDR2 SFDVKD. The CDR3 spans 14 residues. V was trimmed by 3 bases and J by 7 bases, leaving 11 bases between them. The DNA of the CDR3 is TGTGCCACCAGTGATCCAGGGTTAGGCGGGGAGCTGTTTTTT. It translates to CATSDPGLGGELFF.

The count of this clone is one. The chain recombines TRBV7-9 with TRBJ1-4; a weak D match, TRBD1 (5 bases). CDR3 length equals 16 residues. Germline CDR1 SEHNR, CDR2 FQNEAQ (reference sequence). Trimming shortened V by 5 bases and J by 0 bases, and 13 bases separated the two germline ends. The CDR3 protein is CASSRGTGSTNEKLFF. The CDR3 DNA follows: TGTGCCAGCAGCCGTGGTACAGGCTCAACTAATGAAAAACTGTTTTTT.

The chain combines TRBV5-4 with TRBJ2-3, with TRBD2 identical over 12 bases. V shed 0 bases, J shed 4 bases, and the junction held 9 bases outside the gene matches. Germline V gives CDR1 SGHNT, CDR2 YYREEE (reference sequence). The CDR3 is 18 residues long. The CDR3 protein is CASSLAQNLAGGSDTQYF. The CDR3 nucleotides read TGTGCCAGCAGCTTGGCCCAAAATCTAGCGGGGGGGTCAGATACGCAGTATTTT. Complete variable domain (other parts from reference TRBV5-4 and TRBJ2-3): ETGVTQSPTHLIKTRGQQVTLRCSSQSGHNTVSWYQQALGQGPQFIFQYYREEENGRGNFPPRFSGLQFPNYSSELNVNALELDDSALYLCASSLAQNLAGGSDTQYFGPGTRLTVL.

This sequence joins TRBV5-8 and TRBJ1-4; no definite D call. The CDR3 is 16 amino acids. V lost 0 bases to trimming and J lost 0 bases, with 9 bases between them. Germline V gives CDR1 SGHTS, CDR2 YDEGEE. In DNA, the CDR3 is TGTGCCAGCAGCTTGGGCCAGGTTGCAACTAATGAAAAACTGTTTTTT. It is translated as CASSLGQVATNEKLFF.

The rearrangement joins TRBV5-8 to TRBJ2-7, with D tentatively TRBD1 (5 bases). The V gene lost 4 bases and the J gene lost 0 bases, with 14 bases spanning the gap. The CDR3 sequence is 15 residues long. From germline, CDR1 is SGHTS and CDR2 YDEGEE. CDR3 in amino acids: CASSPWGRSSYEQYF. CDR3 nucleotides: TGTGCCAGCAGCCCATGGGGCCGTAGCTCCTACGAGCAGTACTTC.

V gene TRBV19 combines with J gene TRBJ1-1; D is ambiguous. V was cut by 5 bases and J by 4 bases, with 11 bases left in between. This CDR3 has 13 residues. Germline V gene lookup returns CDR1 LNHDA and CDR2 SQIVND (reference sequence). The CDR3 region has the DNA TGTGCCAGTAGTTTAAAGAGACTCACTGAAGCTTTCTTT. This encodes CASSLKRLTEAFF.

V gene TRBV14 combines with J gene TRBJ2-4; 7 positions match TRBD2. Germline CDR1 reads SGHDN; CDR2 reads FVKESK. Unmatched junction bases numbered 7, after V lost 4 bases and J lost 10 bases. The CDR3 length is 13 residues. The CDR3 sequence is CASSPGTRGIQYF. The CDR3 DNA sequence: TGTGCCAGCAGCCCGGGGACGCGGGGGATTCAGTACTTC.

This chain connects TRBV28 to TRBJ1-4, with TRBD1 matching over 7 bases. Germline V gene data show CDR1 as MDHEN and CDR2 as SYDVKM. The CDR3 covers 16 residues. J gave up 1 base and V 1 base, and 3 bases lay outside the gene matches. CDR3 sequence reads: CASSLYRGGTNEKLFF. As DNA, the CDR3 is TGTGCCAGCAGTTTATACAGGGGAGGAACTAATGAAAAACTGTTTTTT.

The chain carries TRBV19 and TRBJ2-2, with 11 bases identical to TRBD2. This CDR3 is 16 amino acids long. Germline loops: CDR1 LNHDA, CDR2 SQIVND (reference sequence). V dropped 5 bases and J dropped 5; count of bases not matched to a gene: 7. CDR3 sequence: CASSPLRTSGTGELFF. The CDR3 bases are TGTGCCAGTAGTCCTCTTAGGACTAGCGGGACCGGGGAGCTGTTTTTT.

V usage is TRBV19 and J usage is TRBJ1-5, with no clear D. Germline CDR1 LNHDA, CDR2 SQIVND (reference sequence). The CDR3 extends over 15 amino acids. Trimming removed 5 bases from V and 9 bases from J, with 20 bases in between. The CDR3 loop is CASSPSVITHLPQHF. In nucleotides, the CDR3 is TGTGCCAGTAGTCCTTCGGTCATTACGCATCTGCCCCAGCATTTT.

Here the CDR3 reads CAWSVRVNTEAFF. DNA of the CDR3: TGTGCCTGGAGTGTACGGGTGAACACTGAAGCTTTCTTT. The rearrangement links TRBV30 to TRBJ1-1; no firm D call. The CDR3 is 13 residues long. Germline V gene data show CDR1 as GTSNPN and CDR2 as SVGIG (reference sequence). V was cut by 0 bases and J by 0 bases, with 5 bases left in between.

The CDR3: CASSPPGQGRHEQYF. The CDR3 DNA is TGTGCCAGCAGCCCGCCGGGACAGGGGCGCCACGAGCAGTACTTC. This chain joins TRBV7-9 and TRBJ2-7; 10 bases map to TRBD1. Germline CDR1 reads SEHNR; CDR2 reads FQNEAQ (reference sequence). J lost 5 bases, V lost 5 bases, and 9 bases had no gene match. This CDR3 region has 15 residues.

V is TRBV7-2 and J is TRBJ2-1; 15 positions match TRBD2. The ends lost 5 bases at V and 7 bases at J; junction bases unmatched: 6. Germline assignment: CDR1 SGHTA and CDR2 FQGNSA. The CDR3 totals 16 residues. The CDR3 sequence is CASSGPGLAGGNEQFF. The CDR3 region has the DNA TGTGCCAGCAGCGGACCGGGACTAGCGGGAGGAAATGAGCAGTTCTTC.

This clone came up once. The J gene is TRBJ2-2, the V gene TRBV6-6; 11 bases line up with TRBD1. The germline V gene has CDR1 MNHNY and CDR2 SVGAGI (reference sequence). The CDR3 sequence is 15 residues long. J gave up 5 bases and V 6 bases, and 5 bases lay outside the gene matches. This chain's CDR3 is CASSGTGGGTGELFF. In nucleotides, the CDR3 is TGTGCCAGCAGCGGGACAGGGGGAGGGACCGGGGAGCTGTTTTTT.

This chain links TRBV7-2 with TRBJ2-1; the D is unclear. The CDR3 contains 15 residues. CDR1 is SGHTA and CDR2 is FQGNSA in the germline V gene. V dropped 6 bases and J dropped 1 base, with 13 bases sitting between them. DNA of the CDR3: TGTGCCAGCAGGTTAACCTCCGGGTCCTACAATGAGCAGTTCTTC. As protein: CASRLTSGSYNEQFF.

V is TRBV19 and J is TRBJ2-7; 7 bases are a match to TRBD1. The CDR3 loop spans 14 amino acids. Germline loops: CDR1 LNHDA, CDR2 SQIVND (reference sequence). The V segment lost 6 bases and the J segment 3 bases; nucleotides outside the gene matches: 8. For the CDR3, the DNA is TGTGCCAGTAGGGCCAGACAGGGAAACTACGAGCAGTACTTC. Its protein product is CASRARQGNYEQYF.

This sequence joins TRBV7-8 and TRBJ2-7; 8 bases match TRBD1. The CDR3 extends over 15 amino acids. V lost 5 bases and J lost 2; bases outside the gene matches: 8. The V gene's germline CDR1 is SGHVS and CDR2 FQNEAQ. CDR3 residues: CASSPRDRRPYEQYF. As DNA, the CDR3 is TGTGCCAGCAGCCCCCGGGACAGGAGACCCTACGAGCAGTACTTC.

The chain employs TRBV30 and TRBJ1-6, with D maybe TRBD1 (6 bases). Trimming left V 7 bases short and J 3 bases short, with 16 bases between. In germline, CDR1 is GTSNPN, CDR2 SVGIG (reference sequence). This CDR3 spans 15 amino acids. CDR3 DNA: TGTGCCTACCAACCCAGGGGTTTCTATAATTCACCCCTCCACTTT. It yields the protein CAYQPRGFYNSPLHF.

This rearrangement joins TRBV7-2 to TRBJ1-5; 9 bases line up with TRBD1. V shed 1 base, J shed 1 base, and the junction held 5 bases outside the gene matches. CDR3 size: 17 residues. Germline V gene data show CDR1 as SGHTA and CDR2 as FQGNSA. CDR3 DNA: TGTGCCAGCAGCTTAGGTTGGGGACAGGGAAGCAATCAGCCCCAGCATTTT. It encodes CASSLGWGQGSNQPQHF.

This clone was seen only a few times. This chain links TRBV7-2 with TRBJ2-5; D perhaps matches TRBD2 (6 bases). The CDR3 runs 14 residues. Trimming took 1 base from V and 5 from J, leaving 11 bases between them. The V gene's germline CDR1 is SGHTA and CDR2 FQGNSA. The CDR3 bases are TGTGCCAGCAGCTTAGGCGGGAACGGGGAGACCCAGTACTTC. As protein: CASSLGGNGETQYF.

This clone came up once. The CDR3 DNA sequence: TGTGCCAGCAGCCAACAGGGGGCAGGTTACGAGCAGTACTTC. Encoded protein: CASSQQGAGYEQYF. This sequence joins TRBV3-1 (or the pseudogene TRBV3-2) and TRBJ2-7; 8 positions agree with TRBD1. The CDR3 is made up of 14 amino acids. In germline, CDR1 is LGHDT, CDR2 YNNKEL (reference sequence). J lost 4 bases, V lost 2 bases, and 4 bases had no gene match.

The chain employs TRBV24-1 and TRBJ1-2; D call uncertain. Trimming removed 4 bases at V and 2 bases at J, with 10 bases between. Germline V gene sequence: CDR1 KGHDR, CDR2 SFDVKD. The CDR3 contains 14 residues. CDR3 protein: CATSENGANYGYTF. Here the CDR3 DNA reads TGTGCCACCAGTGAGAACGGTGCGAACTATGGCTACACCTTC.